This T cell receptor (beta chain) was sequenced in a study of persistence of HIV-infected CD4 T cells. Study-level points and caveats: Compared with CD3/CD28-stimulated cells, CMV- and Gag-responding cells showed lower TCRbeta richness. Bulk TCR data could not be restricted to HIV-1-infected CMV-responding cells. Antigen-responding cells were enriched for degenerate expanded CDR3beta sequences.

This clone was detected only a few times. The antigen is unknown. Cells were stimulated with CMV-infected fibroblast lysates at roughly 10 ug/mL. Memory cells lacking CD40L and CD69 with high CD45RO were sorted. Before stimulation, PBMCs underwent CD8+ T cell depletion. The V gene's germline CDR1 is MNHEY and CDR2 SVGAGI. The ends lost 0 bases at V and 14 bases at J; junction bases unmatched: 3. CDR3 length: 12 residues. Sequencing used immunoSEQ version 4 in survey mode. TCRdb's table, derived via immunoSEQ multiplex PCR, lists solely in-frame clones and lacks some. Here the sample spans roughly 28,000 clones, 78% being singletons.

Sequenced material: CD4+ T cells sorted from PBMCs after approximately 19-hour stimulation, taken from a patient who received antiretroviral therapy. The TCR comes from an adult woman with HIV who was CMV-seropositive. V and J are TRBV6-5 and TRBJ2-1, with 8 bases identical to TRBD2. The CDR3 bases are TGTGCCAGCAGTTACTCTCCCGGGGGGGAGTTCTTC. Residues: CASSYSPGGEFF.